Following are 16 T cell receptor beta chains from one sample sequenced in a study of beta chain features in type 1 diabetes. Which antigens these TCRs recognize remains unknown. Findings and limits, study-wide: Within each of all four CD4+ subsets, Type 1 diabetes patients had TCRB CDR3s that were moderately but significantly shorter.

What was sequenced were expressed TCRB transcripts, since all of the isolated RNA had been reverse transcribed. Assay: immunoSEQ multiplex PCR; the TCRdb copy retains only in-frame clones and omits some. The sample consists of around 250,000 clones, over 20% of them appearing once. Sample: naive CD4+ T cells from blood. The receptor set was obtained from a woman aged 40 to 50 with type 1 diabetes.

This clone was seen more than once but under ten times. This chain uses TRBV7-9 with TRBJ2-5, with TRBD2 as a possible D gene (6 bases). The CDR3 sequence is 13 residues long. V lost 3 bases to trimming and J lost 5 bases, with 10 bases between them. Germline CDR1 reads SEHNR; CDR2 reads FQNEAQ (reference sequence). This CDR3 reads CASSLSGRETQYF. The CDR3 coding sequence is TGTGCCAGCAGCTTGAGTGGGAGGGAGACCCAGTACTTC.

This clone has only a few counts. The chain recombines TRBV5-6 with TRBJ1-1, with D possibly being TRBD1 (5 bases). This CDR3 region has 15 residues. Germline values: CDR1 SGHDT, CDR2 YYEEEE. V lost 1 base to trimming and J lost 0 bases, with 10 bases between them. The CDR3 DNA is TGTGCCAGCAGCTTGTGGCAGGGAATGAACACTGAAGCTTTCTTT. This encodes CASSLWQGMNTEAFF. Using reference TRBV5-6 and TRBJ1-1 for the parts outside the CDR3, the full variable domain is DAGVTQSPTHLIKTRGQQVTLRCSPKSGHDTVSWYQQALGQGPQFIFQYYEEEERQRGNFPDRFSGHQFPNYSSELNVNALLLGDSALYLCASSLWQGMNTEAFFGQGTRLTVV.

In this sample, this clone turned up a few times. V gene TRBV9 combines with J gene TRBJ1-2; 7 bases are shared with TRBD1. Trimming cost V 2 bases and J 8 bases; bases outside gene matches: 12. Germline V lookup: CDR1 SGDLS, CDR2 YYNGEE. There are 15 residues in the CDR3. CDR3 sequence: CASSVQGDLRGGYTF. The CDR3 nucleotides are TGTGCCAGCAGCGTTCAAGGGGACCTCAGGGGGGGCTACACCTTC. The full variable domain, its missing parts supplied by reference TRBV9 and TRBJ1-2, is DSGVTQTPKHLITATGQRVTLRCSPRSGDLSVYWYQQSLDQGLQFLIQYYNGEERAKGNILERFSAQQFPDLHSELNLSSLELGDSALYFCASSVQGDLRGGYTFGSGTRLTVV.

Only a few counts were recorded for this clone. The chain combines TRBV19 with TRBJ2-5; D might be TRBD1 (6 bases). The CDR3 loop spans 15 amino acids. The germline gives CDR1 LNHDA, CDR2 SQIVND (reference sequence). Between the trimmed V and J ends, which lost 5 bases and 1 base, there was a span of 14 bases. DNA of the CDR3: TGTGCCAGTAGTGCCCAAACAGGGATCCAAGAGACCCAGTACTTC. It is translated as CASSAQTGIQETQYF. Variable domain in full (rest from reference TRBV19 and TRBJ2-5): DGGITQSPKYLFRKEGQNVTLSCEQNLNHDAMYWYRQDPGQGLRLIYYSQIVNDFQKGDIAEGYSVSREKKESFPLTVTSAQKNPTAFYLCASSAQTGIQETQYFGPGTRLLVL.

In this sample, this clone turned up a few times. The genes are TRBV15 and TRBJ1-1; 7 positions match TRBD1. With 4 bases clipped from V and 6 bases from J, the junction kept 5 bases outside the gene matches. The germline CDR1 and CDR2 sequences are LNHNV and YYDKDF (reference sequence). The length of the CDR3 is 13 residues. The DNA of the CDR3 is TGTGCCACCAGCACTCACAGGGGCCCTGAAGCTTTCTTT. Its translation is CATSTHRGPEAFF.

V and J are TRBV30 and TRBJ2-7, with 9 bases matching TRBD1. Trimming removed 6 bases from V and 2 bases from J; junction bases left unmatched: 11. CDR3 length: 15 residues. Per the germline V gene, CDR1 is GTSNPN and CDR2 is SVGIG (reference sequence). For the CDR3, the DNA is TGTGCCTGCATCTCGGACAGGGGCCTTGCCTACGAGCAGTACTTC. Protein product: CACISDRGLAYEQYF.

The rearrangement joins TRBV7-9 to TRBJ1-5; D is ambiguous. The CDR3 loop spans 15 amino acids. Trimming stripped 2 bases from V and 0 bases from J, with 8 bases between. Per the germline V gene, CDR1 is SEHNR and CDR2 is FQNEAQ (reference sequence). This chain's CDR3 is CASSLNGDSNQPQHF. Here the CDR3 DNA reads TGTGCCAGCAGCTTAAACGGGGATAGCAATCAGCCCCAGCATTTT.

This clone was seen more than once but under ten times. The J gene is TRBJ2-7, the V gene TRBV23-1; 9 bases agree with TRBD1. TRBV23-1 is sorted into the ORF group, with uncertain function. With V trimmed by 0 bases and J by 1 base, 4 bases remained unmatched. This CDR3 contains 16 residues. This CDR3 is CASSQSRTGVSYEQYF. CDR3 DNA sequence: TGCGCCAGCAGTCAATCTCGGACAGGGGTGTCCTACGAGCAGTACTTC.

This clone came up a few times. The V call is TRBV5-4, the J call TRBJ2-7; D possibly corresponds to TRBD1 (6 bases). The CDR3 length is 15 residues. Germline values: CDR1 SGHNT, CDR2 YYREEE (reference sequence). Trimming pared 3 bases from V and 4 bases from J, leaving 17 bases between. CDR3 amino acids: CASSSKTGKLYEQYF. In DNA form, the CDR3 reads TGTGCCAGCAGCTCCAAAACAGGGAAGCTGTACGAGCAGTACTTC.

There are a few counts of this clone. The chain is built from TRBV7-2 and TRBJ2-1; 10 nucleotides match TRBD1. Germline CDR1 SGHTA, CDR2 FQGNSA. The CDR3 loop spans 15 amino acids. The J segment lost 6 bases and the V segment lost 3 bases, leaving 5 bases of the junction unmatched. The CDR3 protein is CASSLAGQGPNEQFF. The CDR3 region has the DNA TGTGCCAGCAGCTTGGCGGGACAGGGGCCCAATGAGCAGTTCTTC.

The chain has TRBV7-9 and TRBJ1-2; D remains ambiguous. The CDR3 spans 13 residues. V gave up 2 bases and J gave up 4 bases, with 8 bases separating them. Germline CDR1 and CDR2: SEHNR and FQNEAQ (reference sequence). The CDR3 DNA reads TGTGCCAGCAGCTTACCGGTCGGCTATGGCTACACCTTC. Its protein is CASSLPVGYGYTF.

The rearrangement links TRBV5-1 to TRBJ1-1; 8 bases agree with TRBD1. Germline-derived CDR1 and CDR2 are SGHRS and YFSETQ. The CDR3 runs 15 residues. Trimming removed 6 bases from V and 1 base from J; junction bases left unmatched: 8. DNA of the CDR3: TGCGCCAGCACCCTTCCAGGGGGCGCGAACACTGAAGCTTTCTTT. Encoded protein: CASTLPGGANTEAFF.

This clone showed up just a few times. The V and J genes are TRBV20-1 and TRBJ2-3; D is perhaps TRBD1 (5 bases). V was trimmed by 6 bases and J by 6 bases, leaving 10 bases between them. CDR3 size: 11 residues. CDR1 DFQATT and CDR2 SNEGSKA come from the germline V gene (reference sequence). The CDR3 protein is CSATWGDTQYF. Here the CDR3 DNA reads TGCAGTGCCACGTGGGGCGATACGCAGTATTTT.

This sequence joins TRBV29-1 and TRBJ2-7; TRBD1 matches at 10 bases. From germline, CDR1 is SQVTM and CDR2 ANQGSEA. The CDR3 covers 15 residues. J lost 4 bases, V lost 4 bases, and 10 bases had no gene match. In DNA form, the CDR3 reads TGCAGCGTTGCCCCCAAGCGGGACAGGGGATACGAGCAGTACTTC. It codes for CSVAPKRDRGYEQYF.

The chain carries TRBV18 and TRBJ1-5, with 7 bases aligning to TRBD1. The CDR3 is 15 residues long. V trimming: 3 bases; J trimming: 6 bases; junction bases outside the gene matches: 8. Germline V lookup: CDR1 KGHSH, CDR2 LQKENI. The CDR3 DNA reads TGTGCCAGCTCACCGTCGACAGGGCGAAGTCAGCCCCAGCATTTT. Amino acid sequence: CASSPSTGRSQPQHF.

This clone came up a few times. The chain combines TRBV7-2 with TRBJ2-7, with D perhaps matching TRBD1 (6 bases). The V end was cut by 4 bases, the J end by 1 base, with 14 bases between. The CDR3 sequence is 15 residues long. Germline CDR1 is SGHTA and CDR2 is FQGNSA. CDR3 DNA sequence: TGTGCCAGCAGCTGGGCCGGGACACTTTCCTACGAGCAGTACTTC. Protein product: CASSWAGTLSYEQYF.